Below are 20 T cell receptor beta chains sequenced from a single sample in a study of technical replicates of blood from four donors. Only in-frame clones appear in the TCRdb table, and some are missing; sequencing was by immunoSEQ multiplex PCR. This table holds approximately 87,000 clones, 90% to 95% found once. Sequencing used T cells isolated from PBMCs. Receptor source: a human donor in good health.

The chain employs TRBV7-9 and TRBJ1-4; TRBD1 is a possible D gene (5 bases). V gave up 5 bases and J gave up 3 bases, with 19 bases separating them. Germline CDR1 and CDR2: SEHNR and FQNEAQ (reference sequence). The CDR3 totals 17 residues. CDR3 region: CASSPTRGMVSNEKLFF. CDR3 DNA sequence: TGTGCCAGCAGCCCGACTCGGGGGATGGTTTCTAATGAAAAACTGTTTTTT.

The chain joins TRBV6-1 to TRBJ1-5; 12 nucleotides align to TRBD1. The germline CDR1 and CDR2 sequences are MNHNS and SASEGT. Trimming removed 4 bases from V and 7 bases from J; junction bases left unmatched: 14. The CDR3 totals 18 residues. CDR3 nucleotides: TGTGCCAGCAGTGGGCACGGGACAGGGGGCTCTTTGTGGCAGCCCCAGCATTTT. This codes for CASSGHGTGGSLWQPQHF.

V and J are TRBV9 and TRBJ1-1; D perhaps matches TRBD1 (5 bases). This CDR3 is 17 amino acids long. Germline lookup yields CDR1 SGDLS and CDR2 YYNGEE. The V end was cut by 0 bases, the J end by 4 bases, with 19 bases between. CDR3 in DNA: TGTGCCAGCAGCGTAGCCCCCCAGACAGCTTTCAGCACTGAAGCTTTCTTT. Its translation: CASSVAPQTAFSTEAFF.

The rearrangement links TRBV2 to TRBJ1-1; possibly TRBD1 for D (6 bases). Germline V lookup: CDR1 SNHLY, CDR2 FYNNEI. The ends were cut back, 6 bases at V and 5 bases at J, with 13 bases in the middle. The CDR3 consists of 13 residues. The DNA for the CDR3 is TGTGCCAGCAGGGTATACAGGGAGACTGAAGCTTTCTTT. This sequence encodes CASRVYRETEAFF.

This chain uses TRBV7-3 with TRBJ2-1; D gene unclear. Germline V gene sequence: CDR1 SGHTA, CDR2 FQGTGA. V gave up 5 bases and J gave up 0 bases, with 11 bases separating them. The length of the CDR3 is 15 residues. The CDR3, as DNA: TGTGCCAGCAGCCGATCCGGCGGCTCCTACAATGAGCAGTTCTTC. Translated: CASSRSGGSYNEQFF.

The gene calls are TRBV30 and TRBJ1-4; tentative D call: TRBD1 (5 bases). Between the trimmed V and J ends, which lost 3 bases and 5 bases, there was a span of 7 bases. In germline, CDR1 is GTSNPN, CDR2 SVGIG (reference sequence). This CDR3 is 12 amino acids long. The CDR3 nucleotides are TGTGCCTGGAGCCAGGGAAATGAAAAACTGTTTTTT. Its translation: CAWSQGNEKLFF.

V is TRBV19 and J is TRBJ1-2, with D possibly TRBD1 on 6 matching bases. Germline V gives CDR1 LNHDA, CDR2 SQIVND (reference sequence). This CDR3 has 13 residues. The V gene lost 0 bases and the J gene lost 8 bases, with 10 bases spanning the gap. DNA for the CDR3: TGTGCCAGTAGTATAGATCCAGGGGAAGGCTACACCTTC. Translating gives CASSIDPGEGYTF.

The J gene is TRBJ2-3, the V gene TRBV5-1, with unresolved D. CDR1 and CDR2 (germline): SGHRS, YFSETQ. The V end was cut by 4 bases, the J end by 2 bases, with 11 bases between. This CDR3 region has 14 residues. CDR3 bases: TGCGCCAGCAGCCCCGGGTCTCACACAGATACGCAGTATTTT. Residues: CASSPGSHTDTQYF.

This clone was seen once. The CDR3 reads CASSSGQLEAFF. In DNA form, the CDR3 reads TGTGCCAGCAGCTCAGGACAGCTTGAAGCTTTCTTT. V is TRBV5-5 and J is TRBJ1-1, with D perhaps matching TRBD1 (6 bases). The CDR3 is 12 residues long. The germline V gene encodes CDR1 SGHKS and CDR2 YYEKEE (reference sequence). V dropped 3 bases and J dropped 7 bases, with 10 bases sitting between them.

This clone was seen a single time. This chain links TRBV7-3 with TRBJ2-3, with 9 bases that match TRBD2. The CDR3 contains 18 residues. CDR1 is SGHTA, CDR2 FQGTGA, per germline. The junction had 9 bases not matched to a gene; V was cut back by 1 base and J by 1 base. CDR3 region: CASSLNSGLARGTDTQYF. CDR3 coding DNA: TGTGCCAGCAGCTTAAATTCCGGACTAGCGCGGGGCACAGATACGCAGTATTTT. The variable domain in full, with the rest retrieved from reference TRBV7-3 and TRBJ2-3, is GAGVSQTPSNKVTEKGKYVELRCDPISGHTALYWYRQSLGQGPEFLIYFQGTGAADDSGLPNDRFFAVRPEGSVSTLKIQRTERGDSAVYLCASSLNSGLARGTDTQYFGPGTRLTVL.

This chain connects TRBV2 to TRBJ2-7; tentatively, D is TRBD1 (5 bases). CDR1 is SNHLY and CDR2 is FYNNEI in the germline V gene. This CDR3 is built from 13 residues. Trimming stripped 6 bases from V and 4 bases from J, with 13 bases between. This chain's CDR3 is CASSESRGYEQYF. Here the CDR3 DNA reads TGTGCCAGCAGCGAGAGTAGGGGATACGAGCAGTACTTC.

The chain recombines TRBV6-5 with TRBJ2-7; no reliable D call. Germline CDR1 MNHEY, CDR2 SVGAGI. The CDR3 spans 13 residues. The V end lost 0 bases, the J end lost 4 bases, and 7 bases lay between the germline ends. CDR3 loop: CASSYSHGYEQYF. In nucleotides, the CDR3 is TGTGCCAGCAGTTACTCTCACGGGTACGAGCAGTACTTC.

The chain has TRBV6-5 and TRBJ1-1, with 8 bases aligning to TRBD1. Trimming took 6 bases from V and 4 from J; bases not matched to a gene: 7. The CDR3 contains 14 residues. Germline CDR1 is MNHEY and CDR2 is SVGAGI. This chain's CDR3 is CASRMTGVGTEAFF. The DNA for the CDR3 is TGTGCCAGCAGAATGACAGGGGTGGGCACTGAAGCTTTCTTT.

The table lists this clone with a count of one. The chain combines TRBV15 with TRBJ2-7; the D gene is possibly TRBD1 (5 bases). V dropped 1 base and J dropped 4 bases, with 17 bases sitting between them. From germline, CDR1 is LNHNV and CDR2 YYDKDF (reference sequence). This CDR3 contains 16 residues. The CDR3 sequence: CATSRVVGEGPYEQYF. The CDR3 DNA is TGTGCCACCAGCAGAGTGGTAGGGGAAGGGCCGTACGAGCAGTACTTC.

Here the CDR3 DNA reads TGTGCCAGCAGCTTGGGGTGGAGGGCCAGGTGGGAGACCCAGTACTTC. Translated: CASSLGWRARWETQYF. This chain joins TRBV11-2 and TRBJ2-5, with D possibly matching TRBD2 (6 bases). Germline-derived CDR1 and CDR2 are SGHAT and FQNNGV. The V and J ends lost 3 bases and 5 bases respectively, with 19 bases between them. The CDR3 contains 16 residues.

As DNA, the CDR3 is TGTGCCAGCTCAACTGGACTCGAAACCTACAATGAGCAGTTCTTC. This gives the protein CASSTGLETYNEQFF. The chain combines TRBV18 with TRBJ2-1; tentatively, D is TRBD2 (5 bases). The V and J ends lost 5 bases and 2 bases respectively, with 13 bases between them. The germline V gene encodes CDR1 KGHSH and CDR2 LQKENI. The CDR3 is made up of 15 amino acids.

The chain joins TRBV11-2 to TRBJ1-5; D is unclear. The CDR3 sequence is 17 residues long. Germline CDR1 is SGHAT and CDR2 is FQNNGV. Deletions cut 1 base from V and 4 bases from J, with 17 bases between. This CDR3 is CASSLGPWQANNQPQHF. The DNA of the CDR3 is TGTGCCAGCAGCTTAGGCCCATGGCAGGCTAATAATCAGCCCCAGCATTTT. The full variable domain, with the rest looked up from reference TRBV11-2 and TRBJ1-5, is EAGVAQSPRYKIIEKRQSVAFWCNPISGHATLYWYQQILGQGPKLLIQFQNNGVVDDSQLPKDRFSAERLKGVDSTLKIQPAKLEDSAVYLCASSLGPWQANNQPQHFGDGTRLSIL.

V usage is TRBV15 and J usage is TRBJ2-1; 8 nucleotides line up with TRBD2. This CDR3 region has 18 residues. Germline V gene lookup returns CDR1 LNHNV and CDR2 YYDKDF (reference sequence). After removal of 4 bases from V and 5 bases from J, the junction contained 16 bases not matched to a gene. CDR3 in amino acids: CATSKGQLERENNNEQFF. CDR3 bases: TGTGCCACCAGCAAAGGGCAGTTGGAGCGGGAGAATAACAATGAGCAGTTCTTC.

The V gene is TRBV7-9, the J gene TRBJ1-3; D is unresolved. This CDR3 comprises 13 residues. V dropped 5 bases and J dropped 3 bases, with 8 bases sitting between them. Germline V gene lookup returns CDR1 SEHNR and CDR2 FQNEAQ (reference sequence). The CDR3 region has the DNA TGTGCCAGCAGCCACGGTAGTGGAAACACCATATATTTT. The encoded protein is CASSHGSGNTIYF.

The table lists this clone with a count of one. The V call is TRBV10-2, the J call TRBJ2-5; 12 positions agree with TRBD2. The CDR3 length is 16 residues. V shed 4 bases, J shed 2 bases, and the junction held 5 bases outside the gene matches. Germline CDR1 WSHSY, CDR2 SAAADI. In DNA, the CDR3 is TGCGCCAGCAGTGTACGGACTAGCGGGACGCAAGAGACCCAGTACTTC. This sequence encodes CASSVRTSGTQETQYF.